The T cell receptor beta chain described here comes from a study of radiotherapy plus CTLA-4 blockade in lung cancer. Study-level information: In around 17% of patients, objective responses were seen; approximately 34% had disease control.

A remark on this clone: Its antigen is unknown.

Sequencing used immunoSEQ multiplex PCR; TCRdb keeps in-frame clones, though not all of them. The table records tens of thousands of clones, approximately 76% of them present only once. Study findings and constraints: In blood, tumor-derived TCR clones expanded after radiotherapy plus ipilimumab.

Each patient with chemo-refractory metastatic non-small-cell lung cancer was treated with focal radiation plus CTLA-4 blockade using ipilimumab. The clonotype was recovered from a human donor with non-small cell lung cancer who had stable disease on radiotherapy plus ipilimumab. The material sequenced was peripheral blood, taken from a patient treated with radiotherapy plus ipilimumab.

The CDR3 is CASSFSPGSADTQYF. The CDR3 nucleotides read TGTGCCAGCAGCTTTTCCCCCGGGTCGGCAGATACGCAGTATTTT. This sequence joins TRBV7-6 and TRBJ2-3; D gene uncertain. Germline CDR1 and CDR2: SGHVS and FNYEAQ. V shed 3 bases and J shed 4 bases, with 14 bases lying between them. CDR3 length: 15 residues.